The present T cell receptor (beta chain) was sequenced within a study of long-term antiretroviral therapy in people with HIV. Broader study findings: Diversity rose after ART but stayed below transplant donor controls. Missing from the dataset were any data on ART adherence, viral resistance or therapy changes. When set beside controls, HIV repertoires had CDR3 length ranges that were narrower.

Samples held roughly 0.95-10 million cryopreserved PBMC before DNA extraction. Trimming shortened V by 3 bases and J by 0 bases, and 18 bases separated the two germline ends. In germline, CDR1 is SGHTS, CDR2 YDEGEE. The CDR3 consists of 17 residues. As to this clone: Its specificity is not known.

Researchers report immunoSEQ v3.0 was run at survey level. The assay was immunoSEQ multiplex PCR, and TCRdb's table has in-frame clones only and misses some. Counted here are 30,000 to 40,000 clones, 80% to 85% occurring once; the ten biggest clones make up 5.2%. This receptor was identified in a young man with HIV. Here the sequenced sample was unsorted PBMCs, taken 1.5 years after starting antiretroviral therapy. The chain combines TRBV5-8 with TRBJ2-5; tentative D call: TRBD1 (6 bases). CDR3 residues: CASSWGSRGLYQETQYF. In DNA, the CDR3 is TGTGCCAGCAGCTGGGGGAGTAGGGGGTTGTACCAAGAGACCCAGTACTTC.